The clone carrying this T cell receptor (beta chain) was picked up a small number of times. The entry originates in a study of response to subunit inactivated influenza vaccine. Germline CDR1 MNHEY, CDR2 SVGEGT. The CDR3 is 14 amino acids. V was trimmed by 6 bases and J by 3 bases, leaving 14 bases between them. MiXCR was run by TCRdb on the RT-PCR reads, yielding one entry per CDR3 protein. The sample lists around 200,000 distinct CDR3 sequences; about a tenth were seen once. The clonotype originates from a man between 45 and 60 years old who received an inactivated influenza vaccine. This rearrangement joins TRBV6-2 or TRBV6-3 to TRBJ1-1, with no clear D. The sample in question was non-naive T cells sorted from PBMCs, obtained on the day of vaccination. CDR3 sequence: CASSRVSWDTEAFF. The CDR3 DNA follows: TGTGCCAGCAGCCGGGTTTCGTGGGACACTGAAGCTTTCTTT.